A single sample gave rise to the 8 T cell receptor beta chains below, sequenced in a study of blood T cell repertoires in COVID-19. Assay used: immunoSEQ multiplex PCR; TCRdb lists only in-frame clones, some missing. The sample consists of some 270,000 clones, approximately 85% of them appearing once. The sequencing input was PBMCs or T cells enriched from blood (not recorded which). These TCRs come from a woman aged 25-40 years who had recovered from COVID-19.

DNA of the CDR3: TGCAGCGTTGTAGGGACAGGCATAAAATCCTACGAGCAGTACTTC. It is translated as CSVVGTGIKSYEQYF. The chain carries TRBV29-1 and TRBJ2-7; 8 bases map to TRBD1. From germline, CDR1 is SQVTM and CDR2 ANQGSEA. This CDR3 has 15 amino acids. V shed 4 bases, J shed 1 base, and the junction held 9 bases outside the gene matches.

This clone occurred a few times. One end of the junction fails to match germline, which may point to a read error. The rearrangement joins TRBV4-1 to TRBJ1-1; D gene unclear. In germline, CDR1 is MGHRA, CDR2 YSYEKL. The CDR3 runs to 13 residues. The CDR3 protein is CASSQDSFGVERF. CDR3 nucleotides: TGCGCCAGCAGCCAAGATAGCTTCGGGGTAGAACGCTTT.

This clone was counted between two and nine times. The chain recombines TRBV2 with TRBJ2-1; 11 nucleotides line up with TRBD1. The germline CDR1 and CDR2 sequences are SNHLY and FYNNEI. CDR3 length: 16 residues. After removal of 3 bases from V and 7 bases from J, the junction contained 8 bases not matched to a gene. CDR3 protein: CASSDPTGQGGNEQFF. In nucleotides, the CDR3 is TGTGCCAGCAGTGACCCCACGGGACAGGGGGGAAATGAGCAGTTCTTC.

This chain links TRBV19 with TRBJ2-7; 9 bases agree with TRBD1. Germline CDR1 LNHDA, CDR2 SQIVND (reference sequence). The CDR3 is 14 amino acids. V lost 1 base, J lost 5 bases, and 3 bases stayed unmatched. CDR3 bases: TGTGCCAGTAGTATAGGGGGACAGGGCAACGAGCAGTACTTC. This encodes CASSIGGQGNEQYF.

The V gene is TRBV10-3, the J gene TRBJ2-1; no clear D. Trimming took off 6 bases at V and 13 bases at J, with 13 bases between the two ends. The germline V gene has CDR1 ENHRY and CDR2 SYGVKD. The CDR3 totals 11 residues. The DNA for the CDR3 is TGTGCCATCAGAGCTGCGGATGCTCAGTTCTTC. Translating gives CAIRAADAQFF.

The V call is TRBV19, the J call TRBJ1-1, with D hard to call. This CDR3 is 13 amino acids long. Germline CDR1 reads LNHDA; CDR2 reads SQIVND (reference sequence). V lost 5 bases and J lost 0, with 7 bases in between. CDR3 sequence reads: CASSSQVNTEAFF. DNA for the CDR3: TGTGCCAGTAGTTCCCAGGTGAACACTGAAGCTTTCTTT.

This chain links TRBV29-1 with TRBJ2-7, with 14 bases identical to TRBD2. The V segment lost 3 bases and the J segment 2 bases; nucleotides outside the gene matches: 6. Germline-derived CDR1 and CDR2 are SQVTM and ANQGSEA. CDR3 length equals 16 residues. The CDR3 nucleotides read TGCAGCGTTGAGGGGACTAGCGGGAGAAGTGCCTACGAGCAGTACTTC. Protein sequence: CSVEGTSGRSAYEQYF.

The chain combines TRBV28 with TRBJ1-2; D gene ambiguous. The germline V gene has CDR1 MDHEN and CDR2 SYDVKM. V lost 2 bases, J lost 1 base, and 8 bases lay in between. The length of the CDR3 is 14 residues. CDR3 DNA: TGTGCCAGCAGTTTAGGACTGCATAACTATGGCTACACCTTC. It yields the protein CASSLGLHNYGYTF.